Following are 15 T cell receptor beta chains from one sample sequenced in a study of T cell responses to AZD1222 COVID-19 vaccine. TCRdb keeps only in-frame clones here, not all; method: immunoSEQ multiplex PCR. The data hold under 150,000 clones, with around 93% observed a single time. Source: peripheral blood, taken on day 0 of AZD1222 vaccination. The receptor set was obtained from an adult in good health.

Regarding this clone: Other DNA sequences in the sample encode the same CDR3. CDR3: CASSLGTGNYEQYF. The CDR3 DNA is TGTGCCAGCAGCCTCGGGACTGGGAACTACGAGCAGTACTTC. This chain links TRBV7-2 with TRBJ2-7, with D tentatively TRBD2 (6 bases). V was cut by 5 bases and J by 3 bases, with 14 bases left in between. CDR3 length: 14 residues. Germline values: CDR1 SGHTA, CDR2 FQGNSA.

The V call is TRBV1, the J call TRBJ2-7; the D segment call TRBD1 is taken from the table without a DNA check. TRBV1 is described as a pseudogene. The CDR3 length is 17 residues. The CDR3 region is CTSSHFLDRDRAYEQYF. As DNA, the CDR3 is TGCACCAGCAGCCATTTTCTCGACCGGGACAGGGCCTACGAGCAGTACTTC.

The chain combines TRBV15 with TRBJ2-7, with D perhaps matching TRBD2 (5 bases). Trimming stripped 0 bases from V and 4 bases from J, with 10 bases between. Germline V gives CDR1 LNHNV, CDR2 YYDKDF (reference sequence). The CDR3 covers 14 residues. CDR3 loop: CATSRDPGLYEQYF. The DNA for the CDR3 is TGTGCCACCAGCAGAGATCCGGGGTTATACGAGCAGTACTTC.

The CDR3 nucleotides read TGTGCCAGCAGCGTGGAAGCGGGAGGGCCCGGGGAGCTGTTTTTT. Protein sequence: CASSVEAGGPGELFF. The chain recombines TRBV9 with TRBJ2-2; 10 bases line up with TRBD2. The CDR3 is 15 amino acids. Germline assignment: CDR1 SGDLS and CDR2 YYNGEE. The V and J ends lost 2 bases and 6 bases, in that order; junction bases with no gene match: 4.

The chain carries TRBV18 and TRBJ1-2; TRBD1 agrees at 9 bases. Germline V lookup: CDR1 KGHSH, CDR2 LQKENI. The V gene end was trimmed by 3 bases and the J gene end by 8 bases; junction bases not matched to a gene: 13. The CDR3 is made up of 16 amino acids. This chain's CDR3 is CASSPWDRAFKSGYTF. In DNA, the CDR3 is TGTGCCAGCTCACCGTGGGACAGGGCGTTTAAGTCGGGCTACACCTTC.

This chain connects TRBV19 to TRBJ2-3; D may be TRBD1 or TRBD2 (6 bases each). Germline assignment: CDR1 LNHDA and CDR2 SQIVND (reference sequence). CDR3 length: 17 amino acids. The V end lost 1 base, the J end lost 4 bases, and 18 bases lay between the germline ends. This CDR3 reads CASSIVPRGRGADTQYF. For the CDR3, the DNA is TGTGCCAGTAGTATAGTTCCACGGGGGCGCGGGGCAGATACGCAGTATTTT.

The J gene is TRBJ2-3, the V gene TRBV19; tentatively, D is TRBD1 or TRBD2 (5 bases each). V dropped 3 bases and J dropped 0 bases, with 19 bases sitting between them. This CDR3 has 18 residues. Germline V gene lookup returns CDR1 LNHDA and CDR2 SQIVND (reference sequence). The CDR3 region is CASSMDHSRGTSTDTQYF. DNA for the CDR3: TGTGCCAGTAGTATGGATCACTCGAGGGGTACTAGCACAGATACGCAGTATTTT.

The chain has TRBV2 and TRBJ1-3; D unclear. V was shortened by 1 base and J by 4 bases, with 11 bases between the two germline ends. CDR1 and CDR2 from the germline V gene are SNHLY and FYNNEI. The CDR3 is 15 amino acids. In nucleotides, the CDR3 is TGTGCCAGCAGTGAAGTTTCCGGAAGAGGAAACACCATATATTTT. Amino acids: CASSEVSGRGNTIYF.

The chain combines TRBV11-2 with TRBJ2-2; no firm D call. V shed 0 bases and J shed 4 bases, with 12 bases lying between them. The CDR3 is made up of 16 amino acids. Germline V gene data show CDR1 as SGHAT and CDR2 as FQNNGV. CDR3 nucleotides: TGTGCCAGCAGCTTAGAAGGCGTCCGCGGCACCGGGGAGCTGTTTTTT. Encoded protein: CASSLEGVRGTGELFF.

The V and J genes are TRBV7-6 and TRBJ2-2, with D perhaps matching TRBD2 (5 bases). The CDR3 runs to 13 residues. Germline values: CDR1 SGHVS, CDR2 FNYEAQ. Trimming took 3 bases from V and 6 from J, leaving 8 bases between them. CDR3 protein: CASSLDGAGELFF. The CDR3 DNA is TGTGCCAGCAGCTTGGACGGGGCCGGGGAGCTGTTTTTT. Using reference TRBV7-6 and TRBJ2-2 for the parts outside the CDR3, the full variable domain is GAGVSQSPRYKVTKRGQDVALRCDPISGHVSLYWYRQALGQGPEFLTYFNYEAQQDKSGLPNDRFSAERPEGSISTLTIQRTEQRDSAMYRCASSLDGAGELFFGEGSRLTVL.

CDR3 nucleotide sequence: TGTGCCAGTAGTATAGGGCCAGGCACCGGGGAGCTGTTTTTT. Amino acid sequence: CASSIGPGTGELFF. V and J are TRBV19 and TRBJ2-2; D not certain. V was cut by 1 base and J by 4 bases, with 7 bases left in between. Germline V lookup: CDR1 LNHDA, CDR2 SQIVND (reference sequence). CDR3 size: 14 residues.

V gene TRBV7-8 combines with J gene TRBJ2-3; D is ambiguous. V dropped 2 bases and J dropped 7 bases, with 10 bases sitting between them. This CDR3 spans 13 amino acids. Germline lookup yields CDR1 SGHVS and CDR2 FQNEAQ. The CDR3 here is CASSLTDRNTQYF. The CDR3 region has the DNA TGTGCCAGCAGCTTAACCGATCGGAATACGCAGTATTTT. Full variable domain (rest looked up from reference TRBV7-8 and TRBJ2-3): GAGVSQSPRYKVAKRGQDVALRCDPISGHVSLFWYQQALGQGPEFLTYFQNEAQLDKSGLPSDRFFAERPEGSVSTLKIQRTQQEDSAVYLCASSLTDRNTQYFGPGTRLTVL.

V usage is TRBV18 and J usage is TRBJ1-1; 8 bases line up with TRBD1. V was clipped by 0 bases and J by 8 bases; unmatched bases: 11. The length of the CDR3 is 16 residues. CDR1 is KGHSH, CDR2 LQKENI, per germline. Written as DNA, the CDR3 is TGTGCCAGCTCACCACCGATGGCAGGGGGCCGGGGGGAAGCTTTCTTT. Its protein product is CASSPPMAGGRGEAFF.

The J gene is TRBJ1-2, the V gene TRBV4-1, with D tentatively TRBD1 (6 bases). The CDR3 runs 12 residues. Germline CDR1 MGHRA, CDR2 YSYEKL. Trimming shortened V by 9 bases and J by 8 bases, and 16 bases separated the two germline ends. CDR3 in amino acids: CASYNRAGGYTF. CDR3 sequence (DNA): TGCGCCAGTTATAACAGGGCTGGAGGCTACACCTTC.

Only one count was recorded for this clone. This rearrangement joins TRBV19 to TRBJ1-2, with D possibly matching TRBD1 (6 bases). The CDR3 is 15 amino acids. Trimming removed 8 bases from V and 0 bases from J, with 16 bases in between. Per germline, CDR1 LNHDA and CDR2 SQIVND (reference sequence). The CDR3 reads CASVPGGHPNYGYTF. CDR3 DNA: TGTGCCAGTGTCCCCGGGGGGCACCCTAACTATGGCTACACCTTC.